This TCR beta chain was documented in a study of T cells in Graves' hyperthyroidism and ophthalmopathy. Trimming removed 8 bases at V and 1 base at J, with 17 bases between. Germline CDR1 is SGHVS and CDR2 is FNYEAQ. CDR3 length equals 15 residues. TCR beta CDR3 region amplification was performed from RNA transcripts. HTBI primers drove first-round RT-PCR of the TCR CDR3. TCRdb itself ran the multiplex PCR reads through MiXCR, one entry per CDR3 protein. The data contain more than 550,000 distinct CDR3 sequences, 45% of them singletons. Sequencing input: peripheral blood or thyroid tissue (not recorded which). The genes are TRBV7-6 and TRBJ2-5; TRBD2 is a possible D gene (6 bases). This TCR was recovered from an adult man with Graves' disease, either hyperthyroidism or ophthalmopathy (not recorded which). The CDR3 DNA sequence: TGTGCCAGCGTCCGGTCCGGGGGTGGCCAAGAGACCCAGTACTTC. This translates into CASVRSGGGQETQYF.